This T cell receptor beta chain was retrieved from a study of cytomegalovirus exposure and HLA in healthy donors. Use of 60 Vbeta and 13 Jbeta primers characterized the PCR. Assay: immunoSEQ multiplex PCR; the TCRdb copy retains only in-frame clones and omits some. The data show more than 150,000 clones, around 86% seen once. The V gene's germline CDR1 is SGHTA and CDR2 FQGNSA. V lost 3 bases and J lost 15; bases outside the gene matches: 8. The CDR3 extends over 13 amino acids. The sample taken for sequencing was PBMCs. The origin of this receptor is a woman aged 18 to 35 in good health and CMV-seronegative. This chain uses TRBV7-2 with TRBJ2-4, with TRBD1 matching 10 bases. For the CDR3, the DNA is TGTGCCAGCAGCTTCCCTCCGGGACAGGGGCTGTACTTC. This translates into CASSFPPGQGLYF.